This TCR beta chain appears in the sequencing data of a study of somatic mutations in cytotoxic T cells in rheumatoid arthritis. At the level of the study: Sorting by flow gave nearly 100% purity for some V beta antibody-stained T-cell populations, including V beta1+ cells sequenced for TCRB.

This clone was found once. At one end, the junction sequence differs from germline, possibly due to a read error. Per the authors' pipeline: Some patient CD8+ clones were larger than 1%, and these rarely matched published virus-specific TCRB sequences. Profiled with immunoSEQ multiplex PCR; TCRdb holds only in-frame clones, not every one. V and J calls and clone size follow that table, whereas D and trimming were derived from the DNA. The top ten hold roughly 27% of the sample, which has under 9,500 clones, around 91% seen once. The CDR3 extends over 16 amino acids. Germline lookup yields CDR1 SSHAT and CDR2 FNYEAQ (reference sequence). Separation of CD4+ and CD8+ cells was performed by positive magnetic bead selection, and purity was verified by flow cytometry.

V and J are TRBV7-7 and TRBJ2-5; TRBD1 is a possible D gene (6 bases). This TCR was recovered from a woman aged 65 to 85 with rheumatoid arthritis. The sequenced sample consisted of CD8+ T cells sorted from blood. The CDR3, as DNA: TGTGCTAGCAGCTTAGGTCTTACAGGGTCTGCGAAGACCCAGTACTTC. Its translation is CASSLGLTGSAKTQYF.